One and the same sample provided the 24 T cell receptor beta chains below, sequenced in a study of cytomegalovirus exposure and HLA in healthy donors. Primers included in the PCR were 60 Vbeta and 13 Jbeta primers. Clones were sequenced by immunoSEQ multiplex PCR, and TCRdb holds only the in-frame ones, with some missing. The sample contains approximately 140,000 clones, 78% of which appear only once. Sequencing input: PBMCs. These TCRs come from a woman between 40 and 55 years old in good health and CMV-seronegative.

The rearrangement uses TRBV6-6 and TRBJ2-7; D gene ambiguous. Germline V gives CDR1 MNHNY, CDR2 SVGAGI (reference sequence). With 3 bases removed from V and 4 bases from J, the gap between germline ends came to 10 bases. The length of the CDR3 is 13 residues. CDR3 nucleotides: TGTGCCAGCAGTTATGAGAGGAGATACGAGCAGTACTTC. Encoded protein: CASSYERRYEQYF.

The chain combines TRBV6-6 with TRBJ2-3; 12 nucleotides match TRBD1. V dropped 5 bases and J dropped 1; count of bases not matched to a gene: 4. This CDR3 region has 16 residues. Per germline, CDR1 MNHNY and CDR2 SVGAGI (reference sequence). As DNA, the CDR3 is TGTGCCAGCAGTCCCGGGACAGGGGGCGGCACAGATACGCAGTATTTT. Translated, it gives CASSPGTGGGTDTQYF.

The rearrangement uses TRBV6-5 and TRBJ2-7; possibly TRBD2 for D (6 bases). The CDR3 runs 13 residues. The V gene lost 4 bases and the J gene lost 7 bases, with 14 bases spanning the gap. Germline loops: CDR1 MNHEY, CDR2 SVGAGI. The CDR3 sequence: CASSWGTGEEQYF. The CDR3 region has the DNA TGTGCCAGCAGTTGGGGGACGGGGGAAGAGCAGTACTTC.

V is TRBV28 and J is TRBJ2-7; 7 bases align to TRBD2. This CDR3 is 15 amino acids long. V gave up 1 base and J gave up 6 bases; unmatched junction bases: 9. Germline values: CDR1 MDHEN, CDR2 SYDVKM. DNA for the CDR3: TGTGCCAGCAGTTTATATGCGGGAGTGGGGGGCGAGCAGTACTTC. It translates to CASSLYAGVGGEQYF.

The chain uses TRBV10-3 and TRBJ2-7; the match to TRBD2 covers 10 bases. The CDR3 is 17 amino acids. The trim removed 3 bases at V and 7 bases at J, leaving 15 bases unmatched. The germline V gene encodes CDR1 ENHRY and CDR2 SYGVKD. In nucleotides, the CDR3 is TGTGCCATCAGTGACTCAGAGGGACTAGCGACCCAGGGAGAGCAGTACTTC. Translated: CAISDSEGLATQGEQYF.

This clone was counted between two and nine times. In nucleotides, the CDR3 is TGTGCCAGCAGCTTGGACAGGGGGGCAACTGAAGCTTTCTTT. This gives the protein CASSLDRGATEAFF. V is TRBV7-9 and J is TRBJ1-1; 10 bases align to TRBD1. The CDR3 has 14 residues. V shed 3 bases and J 5 bases; nucleotides not matched to a gene: 3. Germline loops: CDR1 SEHNR, CDR2 FQNEAQ (reference sequence). Complete variable domain (other parts from reference TRBV7-9 and TRBJ1-1): DTGVSQNPRHKITKRGQNVTFRCDPISEHNRLYWYRQTLGQGPEFLTYFQNEAQLEKSRLLSDRFSAERPKGSFSTLEIQRTEQGDSAMYLCASSLDRGATEAFFGQGTRLTVV.

This clone occurred once. V gene TRBV19 combines with J gene TRBJ1-1; D is perhaps TRBD1 (6 bases). Trimming removed 6 bases at V and 0 bases at J, with 14 bases between. Germline lookup yields CDR1 LNHDA and CDR2 SQIVND (reference sequence). The CDR3 is 15 amino acids. The CDR3 region has the DNA TGTGCCAGTAGGAATCTACAGGGCATGAACACTGAAGCTTTCTTT. It encodes CASRNLQGMNTEAFF.

The J gene is TRBJ2-5, the V gene TRBV29-1; D is possibly TRBD2 (6 bases). The CDR3 runs 14 residues. V was cut by 4 bases and J by 0 bases, with 12 bases left in between. Germline V gene data show CDR1 as SQVTM and CDR2 as ANQGSEA. CDR3 sequence reads: CSVGAGSYQETQYF. The CDR3 bases are TGCAGCGTTGGGGCGGGGTCGTACCAAGAGACCCAGTACTTC.

The CDR3: CASSPVGTGFQETQYF. DNA for the CDR3: TGTGCCAGCTCACCGGTGGGGACAGGGTTCCAAGAGACCCAGTACTTC. The chain combines TRBV18 with TRBJ2-5; TRBD1 aligns across 9 bases. The V gene end was trimmed by 3 bases and the J gene end by 1 base; junction bases not matched to a gene: 6. From germline, CDR1 is KGHSH and CDR2 LQKENI. CDR3 length: 16 residues. Using reference TRBV18 and TRBJ2-5 for the parts outside the CDR3, the full variable domain is NAGVMQNPRHLVRRRGQEARLRCSPMKGHSHVYWYRQLPEEGLKFMVYLQKENIIDESGMPKERFSAEFPKEGPSILRIQQVVRGDSAAYFCASSPVGTGFQETQYFGPGTRLLVL.

The chain combines TRBV10-3 with TRBJ2-3, with TRBD2 matching 7 bases. The CDR3 loop spans 11 amino acids. CDR1 ENHRY and CDR2 SYGVKD come from the germline V gene. Unmatched junction bases numbered 1, after V lost 11 bases and J lost 2 bases. The CDR3 loop is CAAGDTDTQYF. For the CDR3, the DNA is TGTGCCGCGGGGGACACAGATACGCAGTATTTT.

The rearrangement links TRBV5-1 to TRBJ1-1, with TRBD1 matching 7 bases. After removal of 3 bases from V and 5 bases from J, the junction contained 10 bases not matched to a gene. Germline CDR1 and CDR2: SGHRS and YFSETQ. CDR3 length: 15 residues. The CDR3 protein is CASSWGTALGTEAFF. CDR3 nucleotides: TGCGCCAGCAGCTGGGGGACAGCGCTAGGGACTGAAGCTTTCTTT.

The chain carries TRBV18 and TRBJ2-1, with D possibly being TRBD1 (6 bases). CDR1 and CDR2 (germline): KGHSH, LQKENI. This CDR3 spans 15 amino acids. Trimming removed 1 base at V and 2 bases at J, with 9 bases between. Here the CDR3 reads CASSPLAGAYNEQFF. In DNA, the CDR3 is TGTGCCAGCTCACCACTTGCAGGGGCCTACAATGAGCAGTTCTTC.

A few counts support this clone. The chain links TRBV5-1 to TRBJ2-1; 9 nucleotides line up with TRBD2. This CDR3 spans 15 amino acids. V was pared by 3 bases and J by 0 bases, with 1 base of the junction left unmatched. CDR1 SGHRS and CDR2 YFSETQ come from the germline V gene. The CDR3 loop reads CASSYSGSSYNEQFF. CDR3 sequence (DNA): TGCGCCAGCAGCTATAGCGGGAGCTCCTACAATGAGCAGTTCTTC. Combining the CDR3 with reference TRBV5-1 and TRBJ2-1 gives the whole variable domain KAGVTQTPRYLIKTRGQQVTLSCSPISGHRSVSWYQQTPGQGLQFLFEYFSETQRNKGNFPGRFSGRQFSNSRSEMNVSTLELGDSALYLCASSYSGSSYNEQFFGPGTRLTVL.

The chain joins TRBV28 to TRBJ1-3; 7 nucleotides match TRBD1. Germline CDR1 and CDR2: MDHEN and SYDVKM. J gave up 0 bases and V 1 base, and 3 bases lay outside the gene matches. CDR3 length: 16 residues. The CDR3 is CASSLLGQLSGNTIYF. CDR3 DNA: TGTGCCAGCAGTTTATTGGGACAGCTCTCTGGAAACACCATATATTTT.

The CDR3 is CASSLTRVYEQYF. CDR3 DNA: TGTGCCAGCAGTTTAACCAGGGTCTACGAGCAGTACTTC. The chain recombines TRBV6-5 with TRBJ2-7; a weak D match, TRBD1 (5 bases). The germline gives CDR1 MNHEY, CDR2 SVGAGI. The CDR3 is 13 amino acids. Trimming took 4 bases from V and 3 from J, leaving 10 bases between them.

The chain employs TRBV27 and TRBJ2-1, with 9 bases lining up with TRBD2. Germline-derived CDR1 and CDR2 are MNHEY and SMNVEV (reference sequence). Trimming removed 4 bases from V and 4 bases from J; junction bases left unmatched: 8. The length of the CDR3 is 16 residues. The CDR3 bases are TGTGCCAGCAGTTACCGACTAGCGGTGCAGTACAATGAGCAGTTCTTC. It codes for CASSYRLAVQYNEQFF.

The rearrangement uses TRBV6-1 and TRBJ2-3, with a tentative D call TRBD2 (5 bases). Germline-derived CDR1 and CDR2 are MNHNS and SASEGT. This CDR3 comprises 15 residues. Trimming pared 8 bases from V and 2 bases from J, leaving 17 bases between. The CDR3 DNA follows: TGTGCCAGCGGGCCGTACGGACGGGACACAGATACGCAGTATTTT. Its translation: CASGPYGRDTDTQYF.

This chain joins TRBV10-3 and TRBJ2-3, with a possible D match to TRBD1 (5 bases). V lost 10 bases to trimming and J lost 0 bases, with 14 bases between them. This CDR3 has 14 residues. In germline, CDR1 is ENHRY, CDR2 SYGVKD. CDR3 loop: CATLGPNSTDTQYF. The CDR3 DNA sequence: TGTGCCACCCTGGGGCCGAATAGCACAGATACGCAGTATTTT.

The chain combines TRBV20-1 with TRBJ2-7, with D maybe TRBD1 (6 bases). V lost 7 bases and J lost 3, with 7 bases in between. CDR3 length equals 10 residues. Germline V CDR1 and CDR2: DFQATT, SNEGSKA (reference sequence). The DNA of the CDR3 is TGCAGTGGGGGGCTCTACGAGCAGTACTTC. Translating gives CSGGLYEQYF.

This clone was observed a single time. This rearrangement joins TRBV27 to TRBJ1-6; 8 bases map to TRBD1. Germline-derived CDR1 and CDR2 are MNHEY and SMNVEV (reference sequence). Trimming removed 9 bases from V and 0 bases from J; junction bases left unmatched: 19. The CDR3 consists of 20 residues. DNA of the CDR3: TGTGCCAGAGGCAGGGGGCGCTCGGATTTTTGGGGCTCCTATAATTCACCCCTCCACTTT. Translated: CARGRGRSDFWGSYNSPLHF.

The V gene is TRBV5-6, the J gene TRBJ2-4; D might be TRBD1 (6 bases). Germline CDR1 SGHDT, CDR2 YYEEEE. This CDR3 spans 15 amino acids. With 0 bases removed from V and 5 bases from J, the gap between germline ends came to 12 bases. The DNA for the CDR3 is TGTGCCAGCAGCTTGGACAGGGTCACGCAAAACATTCAGTACTTC. As protein: CASSLDRVTQNIQYF.

The DNA for the CDR3 is TGTGCCAGCACCATGGGACAGGGGATTTACGAGCAGTACTTC. Translation gives CASTMGQGIYEQYF. The chain joins TRBV6-5 to TRBJ2-7; 10 positions agree with TRBD1. The germline gives CDR1 MNHEY, CDR2 SVGAGI. The CDR3 is made up of 14 amino acids. V shed 7 bases, J shed 4 bases, and the junction held 7 bases outside the gene matches.

As to this clone: Other DNA variants within this sample encode the same CDR3. The V gene is TRBV6-6, the J gene TRBJ1-2; 7 bases are a match to TRBD1. This CDR3 is 13 amino acids long. Trimming took 5 bases from V and 4 from J; bases not matched to a gene: 4. In germline, CDR1 is MNHNY, CDR2 SVGAGI (reference sequence). As DNA, the CDR3 is TGTGCCAGCAGTCCAGGGGGAGGCTATGGCTACACCTTC. This codes for CASSPGGGYGYTF.

This chain links TRBV7-8 with TRBJ2-1, with 11 nucleotides matching TRBD2. Looked up from germline, CDR1 is SGHVS and CDR2 is FQNEAQ. This CDR3 region has 17 residues. Germline trimming cut 5 bases from V and 5 bases from J; bases unmatched to any gene: 11. The CDR3 is CASSQRSGTSGHNEQFF. CDR3 bases: TGTGCCAGCAGCCAACGCTCCGGGACTAGCGGCCACAATGAGCAGTTCTTC.